This T cell receptor (beta chain) originates from a study of blood T cell repertoires in COVID-19. Study at large: From T cells, B-cell-depleted T cells, or PBMCs came the material, which was cDNA or gDNA.

How the authors handled the data: Amplification from reference gene primers served as the basis for estimated nucleated cell counts. Clones were sequenced by immunoSEQ multiplex PCR, and TCRdb holds only the in-frame ones, with some missing. That table is the source of V, J and clone size, and D and trimming were worked out from the DNA. The table shows under 300,000 clones, with approximately 84% occurring only once. From germline, CDR1 is LGHDT and CDR2 YNNKEL (reference sequence). Trimming took off 0 bases at V and 5 bases at J, with 11 bases between the two ends. The CDR3 loop spans 15 amino acids.

The receptor was isolated from a human donor with COVID-19, enrolled during active disease. The donor label of this sample is uncertain. V and J are TRBV3-1 (or the pseudogene TRBV3-2) and TRBJ2-1; D might be TRBD2 (6 bases). Sequencing input: peripheral blood. The CDR3 coding sequence is TGTGCCAGCAGCCAAGATATGGGGGGACACAATGAGCAGTTCTTC. As protein: CASSQDMGGHNEQFF.